Listed here are 16 T cell receptor beta chains from one sample, sequenced in a study of blood T cell repertoires in COVID-19. The repertoire was sequenced with immunoSEQ multiplex PCR; TCRdb's copy has only in-frame clones and lacks some. This sample has some 270,000 clones, with roughly 80% found just once. The source material was peripheral blood. The receptors originated from a person aged 65-85 years with COVID-19, enrolled during active disease.

This clone appeared a few times. This chain joins TRBV11-3 and TRBJ1-5, with D perhaps matching TRBD1 (6 bases). Germline CDR1 SGHNT, CDR2 YENEEA. The CDR3 extends over 17 amino acids. V shed 2 bases and J shed 1 base, with 15 bases lying between them. The CDR3 nucleotides read TGTGCCAGCAGCTTACTACAGGGCAGTGTGAGCAATCAGCCCCAGCATTTT. Its protein product is CASSLLQGSVSNQPQHF. Full variable domain (remainder filled in from reference TRBV11-3 and TRBJ1-5): EAGVVQSPRYKIIEKKQPVAFWCNPISGHNTLYWYLQNLGQGPELLIRYENEEAVDDSQLPKDRFSAERLKGVDSTLKIQPAELGDSAVYLCASSLLQGSVSNQPQHFGDGTRLSIL.

The table lists this clone with many counts. The CDR3 DNA reads TGTGCCAGTAGCGTTGGGGGCCAACGAAGCTACGAGCAGTACTTC. This encodes CASSVGGQRSYEQYF. The chain combines TRBV19 with TRBJ2-7; a possible D gene is TRBD1 (6 bases). Germline CDR1 LNHDA, CDR2 SQIVND (reference sequence). This CDR3 contains 15 residues. V lost 6 bases to trimming and J lost 3 bases, with 18 bases between them.

V is TRBV6-6 and J is TRBJ2-7; 8 positions match TRBD2. Per the germline V gene, CDR1 is MNHNY and CDR2 is SVGAGI (reference sequence). The CDR3 contains 15 residues. The J segment lost 9 bases and the V segment lost 4 bases, leaving 14 bases of the junction unmatched. As DNA, the CDR3 is TGTGCCAGCAGTTCCCACCCAAGCGGGAGAAATAGGCAGTACTTC. Its translation is CASSSHPSGRNRQYF.

The chain is built from TRBV6-2 or TRBV6-3 and TRBJ2-7; no firm D call. This CDR3 is 12 amino acids long. V lost 4 bases, J lost 2 bases, and 6 bases lay in between. Germline assignment: CDR1 MNHEY and CDR2 SVGEGT. For the CDR3, the DNA is TGTGCCAGCAGTTTGAGTACCTACGAGCAGTACTTC. This encodes CASSLSTYEQYF.

V usage is TRBV28 and J usage is TRBJ2-3; tentative D call: TRBD1 (5 bases). Trimming stripped 7 bases from V and 4 bases from J, with 12 bases between. The CDR3 spans 13 residues. The germline CDR1 and CDR2 sequences are MDHEN and SYDVKM. The CDR3 loop reads CASTSGPADTQYF. DNA of the CDR3: TGTGCCAGCACTTCAGGGCCAGCAGATACGCAGTATTTT.

This chain joins TRBV11-2 and TRBJ1-4, with 8 bases lining up with TRBD1. The V and J ends lost 5 bases and 3 bases, in that order; junction bases with no gene match: 5. Germline CDR1 SGHAT, CDR2 FQNNGV. This CDR3 is 15 amino acids long. CDR3 DNA: TGTGCCAGCAGCATCGACAGGGGTTCTAATGAAAAACTGTTTTTT. Amino acids: CASSIDRGSNEKLFF.

The V gene is TRBV3-1 (or the pseudogene TRBV3-2), the J gene TRBJ1-3; 7 positions match TRBD1. With V trimmed by 4 bases and J by 3 bases, 12 bases remained unmatched. Germline CDR1 is LGHDT and CDR2 is YNNKEL (reference sequence). CDR3 length: 17 amino acids. The CDR3 spells CASSLHPTTGVGNTIYF. For the CDR3, the DNA is TGTGCCAGCAGCCTCCATCCTACCACAGGGGTTGGAAACACCATATATTTT.

This clone was seen once. This sequence joins TRBV19 and TRBJ2-6; D is uncertain. The CDR3 contains 16 residues. In germline, CDR1 is LNHDA, CDR2 SQIVND (reference sequence). The ends were cut back, 7 bases at V and 0 bases at J, with 13 bases in the middle. DNA for the CDR3: TGTGCCAGTACCGATCCCCCAGACTCTGGGGCCAACGTCCTGACTTTC. This codes for CASTDPPDSGANVLTF.

V and J are TRBV7-7 and TRBJ2-1, with 9 bases that match TRBD1. In germline, CDR1 is SSHAT, CDR2 FNYEAQ (reference sequence). The CDR3 is 13 amino acids. V lost 6 bases to trimming and J lost 9 bases; unmatched junction nucleotides: 6. The CDR3 DNA is TGTGCCAGCAGTTGGGACAGGGATGGTGAGCAGTTCTTC. It yields the protein CASSWDRDGEQFF. Full variable domain (rest looked up from reference TRBV7-7 and TRBJ2-1): GAGVSQSPRYKVTKRGQDVTLRCDPISSHATLYWYQQALGQGPEFLTYFNYEAQPDKSGLPSDRFSAERPEGSISTLTIQRTEQRDSAMYRCASSWDRDGEQFFGPGTRLTVL.

The chain links TRBV11-2 to TRBJ2-3; perhaps TRBD2 as D (6 bases). This CDR3 comprises 15 residues. Trimming pared 5 bases from V and 4 bases from J, leaving 16 bases between. Looked up from germline, CDR1 is SGHAT and CDR2 is FQNNGV. This CDR3 is CASSPLGGGADTQYF. The DNA for the CDR3 is TGTGCCAGCAGCCCCCTCGGGGGAGGCGCAGATACGCAGTATTTT.

This clone was counted a few times. The V call is TRBV9, the J call TRBJ2-1, with D perhaps TRBD2 (6 bases). Germline V CDR1 and CDR2: SGDLS, YYNGEE. The CDR3 has 18 residues. V dropped 0 bases and J dropped 0 bases, with 16 bases sitting between them. CDR3 bases: TGTGCCAGCAGCGTAGCTGGACTTCCCGGGGGCTCCTACAATGAGCAGTTCTTC. Amino acid sequence: CASSVAGLPGGSYNEQFF.

The rearrangement joins TRBV7-8 to TRBJ2-7; D might be TRBD1 (6 bases). The CDR3 spans 13 residues. From germline, CDR1 is SGHVS and CDR2 FQNEAQ. V was trimmed by 6 bases and J by 2 bases, leaving 11 bases between them. The CDR3 loop is CASSSTGPYEQYF. As DNA, the CDR3 is TGTGCCAGCAGTTCCACAGGGCCCTACGAGCAGTACTTC.

V gene TRBV19 combines with J gene TRBJ2-5; no definite D call. The CDR3 is made up of 13 amino acids. Trimming removed 5 bases at V and 1 base at J, with 8 bases between. Germline V gene data show CDR1 as LNHDA and CDR2 as SQIVND (reference sequence). CDR3 nucleotide sequence: TGTGCCAGTAGTGTTTCGTTCCAAGAGACCCAGTACTTC. Protein sequence: CASSVSFQETQYF. The full variable domain, completed using reference TRBV19 and TRBJ2-5, is DGGITQSPKYLFRKEGQNVTLSCEQNLNHDAMYWYRQDPGQGLRLIYYSQIVNDFQKGDIAEGYSVSREKKESFPLTVTSAQKNPTAFYLCASSVSFQETQYFGPGTRLLVL.

The V and J genes are TRBV7-9 and TRBJ1-1; 8 bases map to TRBD1. The CDR3 runs to 16 residues. Germline CDR1 reads SEHNR; CDR2 reads FQNEAQ (reference sequence). V lost 5 bases to trimming and J lost 3 bases; unmatched junction nucleotides: 11. CDR3 amino acids: CASSELDYRGDTEAFF. The CDR3 nucleotides read TGTGCCAGCAGCGAACTCGACTACAGGGGGGACACTGAAGCTTTCTTT.

The rearrangement uses TRBV6-1 and TRBJ2-7; maybe TRBD2 (6 bases). Germline lookup yields CDR1 MNHNS and CDR2 SASEGT. The CDR3 runs to 17 residues. V was clipped by 4 bases and J by 2 bases, with 21 bases between them. CDR3 sequence (DNA): TGTGCCAGCAGTGCGACTAGTTCAAGATCGATTCCCTACGAGCAGTACTTC. Translated, it gives CASSATSSRSIPYEQYF.

The chain uses TRBV7-2 and TRBJ2-1; D remains ambiguous. The CDR3 runs 14 residues. Per the germline V gene, CDR1 is SGHTA and CDR2 is FQGNSA. Trimming pared 1 base from V and 6 bases from J, leaving 10 bases between. The CDR3 spells CASSLELVSNEQFF. The CDR3 DNA is TGTGCCAGCAGCTTAGAACTCGTAAGCAATGAGCAGTTCTTC.